This TCR beta chain was captured in a study of radiotherapy plus CTLA-4 blockade in lung cancer. Turning to the study itself: Disease control was seen in around 31% of patients, objective responses in about 19%.

The assay was immunoSEQ multiplex PCR, and TCRdb's table has in-frame clones only and misses some. The sample records fewer than 50,000 clones, about 86% being singletons. In the case of this clone: The antigen remains unidentified.

The study's findings and limits: Peripheral blood showed expansion of tumor-derived TCR clones after radiotherapy and ipilimumab. Early shifts in blood T cell clones, with interferon-beta, reportedly predicted response best.

The TCR was taken from a human donor with non-small cell lung cancer whose response to radiotherapy plus ipilimumab could not be evaluated. Sequencing was performed on peripheral blood, taken from a patient treated with radiotherapy plus ipilimumab.

The chain's CDR3 is CASSLAQSFQAKNIQYF. The CDR3 DNA reads as TGTGCCAGCAGCTTGGCTCAGTCTTTTCAGGCCAAAAACATTCAGTACTTC. This chain uses TRBV5-6 with TRBJ2-4; D is undetermined. From germline, CDR1 is SGHDT and CDR2 YYEEEE. With 0 bases removed from V and 1 base from J, the gap between germline ends came to 14 bases. The CDR3 sequence is 17 residues long. The full variable domain, completed using reference TRBV5-6 and TRBJ2-4, is DAGVTQSPTHLIKTRGQQVTLRCSPKSGHDTVSWYQQALGQGPQFIFQYYEEEERQRGNFPDRFSGHQFPNYSSELNVNALLLGDSALYLCASSLAQSFQAKNIQYFGAGTRLSVL.